Below, 4 T cell receptor beta chains from the same sample are listed, as sequenced in a study of cytomegalovirus exposure and HLA in healthy donors. PCR primers comprised 60 Vbeta and 13 Jbeta primers. Profiled with immunoSEQ multiplex PCR; TCRdb holds only in-frame clones, not every one. This table holds a few hundred thousand clones, approximately 80% found once. Sequenced sample: PBMCs. The receptors come from a girl between 5 and 17 years old in good health and CMV-seronegative.

The genes are TRBV6-4 and TRBJ2-3; 9 bases align to TRBD1. Germline V gives CDR1 MRHNA, CDR2 SNTAGT. V was pared by 6 bases and J by 4 bases, with 5 bases of the junction left unmatched. This CDR3 has 14 residues. This CDR3 is CASSGQGWSDTQYF. DNA for the CDR3: TGTGCCAGCAGCGGACAGGGGTGGTCAGATACGCAGTATTTT.

The chain has TRBV19 and TRBJ2-7; TRBD1 matches at 7 bases. This CDR3 has 13 amino acids. The germline CDR1 and CDR2 sequences are LNHDA and SQIVND (reference sequence). J was trimmed by 6 bases and V by 5 bases; bases with no gene match: 7. CDR3 nucleotide sequence: TGTGCCAGTAGTCCCCTGACAGGGTTCGAGCAGTACTTC. Its protein product is CASSPLTGFEQYF.

V and J are TRBV2 and TRBJ2-7; 8 bases fit TRBD1. Trimming at V came to 6 bases and at J to 7 bases, leaving 11 bases not matched to a gene. The CDR3 is made up of 14 amino acids. Germline lookup yields CDR1 SNHLY and CDR2 FYNNEI. The chain's CDR3 is CASSDPGQATEQYF. The DNA of the CDR3 is TGTGCCAGCAGCGACCCGGGACAGGCGACAGAGCAGTACTTC.

The chain joins TRBV12-5 to TRBJ1-1; perhaps TRBD1 as D (5 bases). The V gene's germline CDR1 is LGHNT and CDR2 FRNRAP. This CDR3 has 16 residues. The ends were cut back, 5 bases at V and 0 bases at J, with 16 bases in the middle. The CDR3 loop reads CASGQLTANLNTEAFF. The CDR3 DNA follows: TGTGCTAGTGGTCAGCTGACAGCGAACTTGAACACTGAAGCTTTCTTT.